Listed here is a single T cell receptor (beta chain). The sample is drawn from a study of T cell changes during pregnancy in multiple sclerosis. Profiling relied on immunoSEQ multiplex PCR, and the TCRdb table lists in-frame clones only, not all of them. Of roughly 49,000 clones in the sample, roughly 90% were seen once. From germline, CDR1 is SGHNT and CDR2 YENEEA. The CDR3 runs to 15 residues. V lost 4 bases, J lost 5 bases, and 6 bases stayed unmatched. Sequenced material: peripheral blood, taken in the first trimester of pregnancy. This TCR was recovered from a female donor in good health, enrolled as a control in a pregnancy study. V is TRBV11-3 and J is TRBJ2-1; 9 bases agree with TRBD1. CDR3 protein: CASSSRTGEDNEQFF. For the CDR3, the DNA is TGTGCCAGCAGCTCCCGGACAGGGGAAGACAATGAGCAGTTCTTC.